This is a list of T cell receptor beta chains from one sample in a study of cytomegalovirus exposure and HLA in healthy donors. This table comes from immunoSEQ multiplex PCR, and its TCRdb copy is limited to in-frame clones, with some not included. The table shows about 220,000 clones, with about 70% occurring only once. The sample taken for sequencing was PBMCs. The source of these receptors is a woman under 40 in good health and CMV-seronegative. The CDR3 runs from the conserved cysteine through the conserved F or W. A D gene is named only where the DNA matches it firmly. Only part of the rows carry a size: once, few, many, or a class if the clone is expanded.

V gene	J gene	D gene	clone size	CDR3 protein	CDR3 DNA
TRBV13	TRBJ1-4	TRBD1	NA	CASSQKRTGGAGEKLFF	TGTGCCAGCAGCCAAAAGAGGACAGGGGGCGCAGGGGAAAAACTGTTTTTT
TRBV19	TRBJ2-6	NA	NA	CASSIWGRGSGANVLTF	TGTGCCAGTAGCATCTGGGGCAGGGGATCTGGGGCCAACGTCCTGACTTTC
TRBV6-7	TRBJ1-1	NA	NA	CASSYSCDRNTEAFF	TGTGCCAGCAGTTACTCATGTGACAGGAACACTGAAGCTTTCTTT
TRBV25-1	TRBJ1-4	NA	NA	CASSGGSYEKLFF	TGTGCCAGCAGTGGCGGCAGCTATGAAAAACTGTTTTTT
TRBV6-6	TRBJ1-1	NA	NA	CASSYTGYTEAFF	TGTGCCAGCAGCTACACAGGTTACACTGAAGCTTTCTTT
TRBV7-9	TRBJ1-2	NA	NA	CASSLVGGGYTF	TGTGCCAGCAGCTTAGTGGGGGGGGGCTACACCTTC
TRBV2	TRBJ2-5	NA	NA	CASSELARETQYF	TGTGCCAGCAGTGAACTAGCTCGAGAGACCCAGTACTTC
TRBV4-1	TRBJ1-1	NA	NA	CASLSVGERAFF	TGCGCCAGCCTCTCCGTAGGTGAGAGGGCTTTCTTT
TRBV5-4	TRBJ2-3	TRBD1	few	CASSRSDREKMQYF	TGTGCCAGCAGCCGATCGGACAGGGAGAAGATGCAGTATTTT
TRBV7-9	TRBJ2-1	TRBD2	NA	CASTKTSGPYNEQFF	TGTGCCAGCACCAAGACTAGCGGTCCCTACAATGAGCAGTTCTTC
TRBV21-1	TRBJ2-3	NA	NA	CASSNPKGAARPSTQYF	TGTGCCAGCAGCAACCCGAAGGGGGCGGCGAGGCCATCTACGCAGTATTTT
TRBV30	TRBJ2-6	TRBD1	NA	CAWRRGPGANVLTF	TGTGCCTGGAGAAGGGGGCCCGGGGCCAACGTCCTGACTTTC
TRBV9	TRBJ2-1	TRBD2	few	CASSVSREGYNEQFF	TGTGCCAGCAGCGTTAGCCGGGAGGGCTACAATGAGCAGTTCTTC
TRBV15	TRBJ2-1	NA	NA	CATSRDRLEATNEQFF	TGTGCCACCAGCAGAGATCGGCTAGAGGCGACGAATGAGCAGTTCTTC
TRBV19	TRBJ2-1	TRBD2	NA	CATSIGGLAGGYEQFF	TGTGCCACCAGTATCGGGGGACTAGCGGGAGGATACGAGCAGTTCTTC
TRBV19	TRBJ2-3	TRBD2	few	CASSLPRAGGPADTQYF	TGTGCCAGTAGTCTTCCAAGAGCGGGGGGGCCCGCAGATACGCAGTATTTT
TRBV29-1	TRBJ1-2	TRBD1	NA	CSVGRGQGRSYTF	TGCAGCGTTGGACGCGGACAGGGAAGAAGCTACACCTTC
TRBV6-1	TRBJ2-1	NA	NA	CASERTVYNEQFF	TGTGCCAGTGAGAGGACAGTTTACAATGAGCAGTTCTTC
TRBV19	TRBJ1-2	NA	NA	CASSLRVGGYTF	TGTGCCAGTAGCCTCAGGGTTGGCGGCTACACCTTC
TRBV11-2	TRBJ2-1	NA	NA	CASSLGGPTYEQFF	TGTGCCAGCAGCTTAGGAGGTCCGACTTACGAGCAGTTCTTC
TRBV6-5	TRBJ1-2	TRBD1	NA	CASSYPMTGGLYGYTF	TGTGCCAGCAGTTACCCGATGACAGGGGGCCTCTATGGCTACACCTTC
TRBV5-1	TRBJ2-7	TRBD1	NA	CASSAAWGTGISYEQYF	TGCGCCAGCAGCGCAGCATGGGGGACAGGGATCTCCTACGAGCAGTACTTC
TRBV18	TRBJ1-1	NA	NA	CASSPASSAVTEAFF	TGTGCCAGCTCACCGGCATCTTCGGCGGTCACTGAAGCTTTCTTT
TRBV6-5	TRBJ2-7	NA	few	CASSLNSGYEQYF	TGTGCCAGCAGTTTGAATAGCGGCTACGAGCAGTACTTC
TRBV2	TRBJ1-5	TRBD1	NA	CASSDGTGPKQPQHF	TGTGCCAGCAGTGACGGGACAGGGCCCAAGCAGCCCCAGCATTTT
TRBV2	TRBJ2-2	NA	few	CASNPSGVSTGELFF	TGTGCCAGCAATCCATCGGGAGTTAGCACCGGGGAGCTGTTTTTT
TRBV6-1	TRBJ1-1	TRBD1	few	CASSEGQGYTEAFF	TGTGCCAGCAGTGAAGGACAGGGGTACACTGAAGCTTTCTTT
TRBV7-9	TRBJ2-3	TRBD2	few	CASSPQLAKPTDTQYF	TGTGCCAGCAGCCCTCAACTAGCGAAGCCTACAGATACGCAGTATTTT
TRBV6-4	TRBJ1-5	NA	few	CASSLSGENQPQHF	TGTGCCAGCAGTTTATCGGGGGAGAATCAGCCCCAGCATTTT
TRBV18	TRBJ1-1	TRBD1	few	CASSFDRANTEAFF	TGTGCCAGCTCATTCGACAGGGCGAACACTGAAGCTTTCTTT
TRBV18	TRBJ1-1	NA	NA	CASSPSSAGARGTEAFF	TGTGCCAGCTCACCATCTTCGGCAGGGGCTAGGGGAACTGAAGCTTTCTTT
TRBV4-1	TRBJ1-2	TRBD1	few	CASSLSMGQGNTF	TGCGCCAGCAGCCTTAGTATGGGACAGGGGAACACCTTC
TRBV6-1	TRBJ1-2	TRBD1	NA	CASSGTGTGPYGYTF	TGTGCCAGCAGTGGTACCGGGACAGGGCCCTATGGCTACACCTTC
TRBV5-1	TRBJ2-1	NA	NA	CASSLGGLYNEQFF	TGCGCCAGCAGCTTGGGGGGCCTCTACAATGAGCAGTTCTTC
TRBV30	TRBJ1-6	NA	NA	CAWTGWPEENSPLHF	TGTGCCTGGACGGGGTGGCCGGAAGAAAATTCACCCCTCCACTTT
TRBV5-6	TRBJ2-7	TRBD2	NA	CASSRLAESYEQYF	TGTGCCAGCAGCCGACTAGCGGAGTCCTACGAGCAGTACTTC
TRBV7-8	TRBJ2-3	TRBD2	few	CASSLAATGGTSDTQYF	TGTGCCAGCAGCTTAGCGGCTACCGGGGGGACCTCAGATACGCAGTATTTT
TRBV5-6	TRBJ2-2	TRBD2	NA	CASSLLAGYNTGELFF	TGTGCCAGCAGCTTACTAGCGGGGTATAACACCGGGGAGCTGTTTTTT
TRBV29-1	TRBJ1-1	NA	NA	CSVEPGNTEAFF	TGCAGCGTTGAACCAGGGAACACTGAAGCTTTCTTT
TRBV27	TRBJ1-1	NA	few	CASSLSATVNTEAFF	TGTGCCAGCAGTTTATCAGCGACGGTGAACACTGAAGCTTTCTTT
TRBV5-4	TRBJ1-1	NA	NA	CASSIPGNTEAFF	TGTGCCAGCAGCATCCCGGGGAACACTGAAGCTTTCTTT
TRBV19	TRBJ2-1	TRBD2	NA	CASSPGLAGEREQFF	TGTGCCAGTAGTCCGGGACTAGCGGGAGAGCGGGAGCAGTTCTTC
TRBV6-5	TRBJ1-5	NA	NA	CASMRAGNQPQHF	TGTGCCAGCATGAGGGCGGGCAATCAGCCCCAGCATTTT
TRBV6-1	TRBJ1-5	TRBD1	NA	CASSRAGGNNQPQHF	TGTGCCAGCAGTCGGGCAGGGGGAAACAATCAGCCCCAGCATTTT
TRBV6-5	TRBJ2-3	NA	NA	CASRRDPSTDTQYF	TGTGCCAGCAGGAGAGATCCTAGCACAGATACGCAGTATTTT
TRBV29-1	TRBJ1-1	NA	NA	CSVLRDTVDTEAFF	TGCAGCGTGCTAAGGGACACCGTGGACACTGAAGCTTTCTTT
TRBV30	TRBJ2-2	TRBD2	NA	CAWTSGRFTGELFF	TGTGCCTGGACTAGCGGGAGGTTTACCGGGGAGCTGTTTTTT
TRBV2	TRBJ1-1	NA	NA	CASSRGRGTAEAFF	TGTGCCAGCAGCCGGGGCAGGGGAACCGCTGAAGCTTTCTTT
TRBV7-8	TRBJ2-1	NA	NA	CASSLVSGGNEQFF	TGTGCCAGCAGCTTAGTCTCAGGTGGAAATGAGCAGTTCTTC
TRBV6-4	TRBJ2-7	TRBD2	NA	CASPGLAGSYEQYF	TGTGCCAGCCCCGGACTAGCGGGCTCCTACGAGCAGTACTTC
TRBV6-6	TRBJ1-6	NA	NA	CATHRGLDSYNSPLHF	TGTGCCACCCACCGGGGGTTGGACTCCTATAATTCACCCCTCCACTTT
TRBV10-3	TRBJ1-1	NA	NA	CAVTGQTNEAFF	TGTGCCGTCACGGGACAAACAAATGAAGCTTTCTTT
TRBV7-9	TRBJ2-5	NA	NA	CASSPTVGGGETQYF	TGTGCCAGCAGCCCAACGGTGGGTGGCGGGGAGACCCAGTACTTC
TRBV6-5	TRBJ1-2	NA	once	CASSAGAGYGYTF	TGTGCCAGCAGTGCAGGGGCCGGGTATGGCTACACCTTC
TRBV5-8	TRBJ2-7	NA	NA	CASSLGLALAYEQYF	TGTGCCAGCAGCTTGGGCCTAGCGCTCGCCTACGAGCAGTACTTC
TRBV4-1	TRBJ2-1	NA	NA	CASSLLPGSSYNEQFF	TGCGCCAGCAGCCTTCTTCCGGGGAGCTCCTACAATGAGCAGTTCTTC